A selection of T cell receptor beta chains follows, all from one sample in a study of somatic mutations in cytotoxic T cells in rheumatoid arthritis. Sequenced by immunoSEQ multiplex PCR; TCRdb stores in-frame clones only, minus some. The repertoire holds more than 9,000 clones, over 65% seen once, with roughly 34% in the top ten. The material sequenced was CD8+ T cells sorted from blood. The receptor source for this set is an adult with rheumatoid arthritis. CDR3s include the opening cysteine and the closing phenylalanine or tryptophan. D genes are given only for firm matches. Where a row states a size, it is once, few, many or the class of an expanded clone; other rows omit it.

V	D	size	J	DNA	CDR3
TRBV29-1	TRBD1	NA	TRBJ1-2	TGCAGCGTTGAATTCCAGGGGGAATATGGCTACACCTTC	CSVEFQGEYGYTF
TRBV6-1	NA	NA	TRBJ2-7	TGTGCCAGCAGTGAAGTCCTAGGGCCCTCCCTCTACGAGCAGTACTTC	CASSEVLGPSLYEQYF
TRBV11-2	TRBD1	NA	TRBJ1-5	TGTGCCAGCAGCTTTGGACAGGGGGGTCAGCCCCAGCATTTT	CASSFGQGGQPQHF
TRBV5-4	NA	few	TRBJ2-7	TGTGCCAGCAGCTGGGGAAGGTCCTACGAGCAGTACTTC	CASSWGRSYEQYF
TRBV29-1	NA	NA	TRBJ2-7	TGCAGCGCCAAGACGGATCCGCAGGGCGAGCAGTACTTC	CSAKTDPQGEQYF
TRBV7-6	NA	few	TRBJ2-1	TGTGCCAGCAGCTCGGGGAATGAGCAGTTCTTC	CASSSGNEQFF
TRBV7-3	NA	NA	TRBJ2-3	TGTGCCAGCAGCTTAACAGCGAGCACAGATACGCAGTATTTT	CASSLTASTDTQYF
TRBV20-1	NA	NA	TRBJ2-7	TGCAGTGCAGGGTACGAGCAGTACTTC	CSAGYEQYF
TRBV7-9	NA	few	TRBJ1-4	TGTGCCAGCAGGTTCAATGAAAAACTGTTTTTT	CASRFNEKLFF
TRBV19	TRBD2	NA	TRBJ2-3	TGTGCCAGTATGGGGCGGGGGTCAGTCGATACGCAGTATTTT	CASMGRGSVDTQYF
TRBV4-3	TRBD1	NA	TRBJ2-1	TGCGCCAGCAGCCCAACCCGACAGGGGCTAGAGCAGTTCTTC	CASSPTRQGLEQFF
TRBV9	NA	NA	TRBJ2-1	TGTGCCAGCAGCGTCCAAGTTAGCTACAATGAGCAGTTCTTC	CASSVQVSYNEQFF
TRBV15	TRBD1	NA	TRBJ2-5	TGTGCCACCAGCAGAGGGAGGACAGGGGAGAGGGAGCAGTACTTC	CATSRGRTGEREQYF
TRBV19	TRBD2	NA	TRBJ2-2	TGTGCCAGTAGTATTGGACTAGCGGACACCGGGGAGCTGTTTTTT	CASSIGLADTGELFF
TRBV2	TRBD1	NA	TRBJ2-7	TGTGCCAGCAGTGAAGAGGTGGGACAGGGCTACGAGCAGTACTTC	CASSEEVGQGYEQYF
TRBV5-5	NA	NA	TRBJ2-7	TGTGCCAGCACCGACAGGCTCTCCTACGAGCAGTACTTC	CASTDRLSYEQYF
TRBV19	TRBD1	NA	TRBJ2-5	TGTGCCAGTACCATAAGTCGGACAGGGTCGGGAGAGACCCAGTACTTC	CASTISRTGSGETQYF